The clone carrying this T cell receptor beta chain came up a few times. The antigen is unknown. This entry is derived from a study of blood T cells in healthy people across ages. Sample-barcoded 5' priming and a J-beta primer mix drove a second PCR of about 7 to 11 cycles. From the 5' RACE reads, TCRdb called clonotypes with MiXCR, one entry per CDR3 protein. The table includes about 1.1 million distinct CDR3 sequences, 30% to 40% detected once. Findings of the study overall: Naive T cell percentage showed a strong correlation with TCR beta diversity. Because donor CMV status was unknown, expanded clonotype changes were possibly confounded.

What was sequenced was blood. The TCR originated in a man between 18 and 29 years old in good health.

In DNA, the CDR3 is TGTGCCAGCAGCGAGCCGAGGACAGGGGCACATTATGGCTACACCTTC. Translation gives CASSEPRTGAHYGYTF. V and J are TRBV9 and TRBJ1-2; 9 bases are a match to TRBD1. The germline CDR1 and CDR2 sequences are SGDLS and YYNGEE. This CDR3 spans 16 amino acids. V trimming: 3 bases; J trimming: 5 bases; junction bases outside the gene matches: 11.